This TCR beta chain was captured by sequencing in a study of blood T cell repertoires in COVID-19. Study-level information: Researchers got acute and convalescent COVID-19 samples from the United States, Italy and Spain. The cDNA or gDNA used as material had been derived from T cells, B-cell-depleted T cells, or PBMCs.

Patients from Seattle were sampled longitudinally, starting during active infection. This CDR3 comprises 16 residues. V was pared by 2 bases and J by 3 bases, with 5 bases of the junction left unmatched. Per the germline V gene, CDR1 is MNHEY and CDR2 is SVGAGI. Sequenced by immunoSEQ multiplex PCR; TCRdb stores in-frame clones only, minus some. The table records some 300,000 clones, just under 90% of them present only once. The sequenced sample was peripheral blood. This sequence joins TRBV6-5 and TRBJ1-5, with 9 bases fitting TRBD1. The source of this sequence is a woman between 45 and 65 years old with COVID-19, enrolled during active disease. This CDR3 is CASSYGGTGHNQPQHF. The CDR3 region has the DNA TGTGCCAGCAGTTACGGGGGGACAGGGCACAATCAGCCCCAGCATTTT.